The 7 T cell receptor beta chains listed next were all sequenced from one sample in a study of blood T cell repertoires in COVID-19. Data came from immunoSEQ multiplex PCR; TCRdb stores just in-frame clones and leaves some out. This table holds roughly 400,000 clones, 87% found once. The sequenced sample consisted of peripheral blood. Receptors originate from a woman aged 55-70 years with COVID-19, enrolled during active disease.

This clone was seen a handful of times. CDR3 bases: TGTGCCAGCAGTTTAATCCTTGCAACTAATGAAAAACTGTTTTTT. Amino acids: CASSLILATNEKLFF. The rearrangement links TRBV28 to TRBJ1-4; D ambiguous. This CDR3 contains 15 residues. CDR1 and CDR2 from the germline V gene are MDHEN and SYDVKM. The V end was cut by 2 bases, the J end by 0 bases, with 7 bases between.

CDR3 amino acids: CASSRQGGGLGETQYF. CDR3 DNA sequence: TGTGCCAGCAGCAGACAGGGTGGGGGATTAGGGGAGACCCAGTACTTC. This chain connects TRBV6-2 or TRBV6-3 to TRBJ2-5; 7 nucleotides agree with TRBD1. The length of the CDR3 is 16 residues. The V segment lost 6 bases and the J segment 5 bases; nucleotides outside the gene matches: 15. Germline V gives CDR1 MNHEY, CDR2 SVGEGT.

The genes are TRBV3-1 (or the pseudogene TRBV3-2) and TRBJ2-7; TRBD2 matches 8 bases. The J segment lost 3 bases and the V segment lost 0 bases, leaving 4 bases of the junction unmatched. The CDR3 covers 15 residues. Germline lookup yields CDR1 LGHDT and CDR2 YNNKEL (reference sequence). CDR3 in amino acids: CASSQESGGYYEQYF. In nucleotides, the CDR3 is TGTGCCAGCAGCCAAGAAAGCGGGGGCTACTACGAGCAGTACTTC.

The chain links TRBV2 to TRBJ1-1; 8 bases are a match to TRBD1. This CDR3 is built from 13 residues. V trimming: 9 bases; J trimming: 1 base; junction bases outside the gene matches: 4. Germline loops: CDR1 SNHLY, CDR2 FYNNEI. The CDR3 here is CARNRGSNTEAFF. The CDR3 DNA is TGTGCCAGGAACAGGGGGTCGAACACTGAAGCTTTCTTT.

There are a few counts of this clone. The V gene is TRBV2, the J gene TRBJ2-7, with D maybe TRBD2 (6 bases). This CDR3 is 14 amino acids long. Germline lookup yields CDR1 SNHLY and CDR2 FYNNEI. Trimming left V 7 bases short and J 2 bases short, with 15 bases between. The CDR3 sequence is CASTTGLDTYEQYF. In DNA form, the CDR3 reads TGTGCCAGCACTACGGGACTGGACACCTACGAGCAGTACTTC.

The genes are TRBV6-6 and TRBJ1-5, with D maybe TRBD1 (6 bases). Germline CDR1 and CDR2: MNHNY and SVGAGI (reference sequence). Trimming pared 7 bases from V and 6 bases from J, leaving 19 bases between. There are 15 residues in the CDR3. The CDR3 spells CASTLTQGRTQPQHF. Here the CDR3 DNA reads TGTGCCAGCACCCTTACCCAGGGGCGGACTCAGCCCCAGCATTTT.

The rearrangement links TRBV27 to TRBJ2-3; 8 nucleotides match TRBD1. The germline V gene has CDR1 MNHEY and CDR2 SMNVEV (reference sequence). The CDR3 has 19 residues. Trimming took 6 bases from V and 2 from J; bases not matched to a gene: 19. DNA of the CDR3: TGTGCCAGCAGCCCAGGGGGCTACAGGACGCGGGGCCCCACAGATACGCAGTATTTT. Its translation: CASSPGGYRTRGPTDTQYF.